The next 14 T cell receptor beta chains were all read from a single sample in a study of blood T cell repertoires in COVID-19. The protocol was immunoSEQ multiplex PCR, while the TCRdb copy is restricted to in-frame clones and leaves out a portion. The data contain a few hundred thousand clones, about 82% of them singletons. The material sequenced was peripheral blood. These receptor sequences come from a human donor in a cohort sampled during active COVID-19.

The chain joins TRBV19 to TRBJ2-1; possible D gene TRBD2, 6 bases. The V end lost 7 bases, the J end lost 0 bases, and 10 bases lay between the germline ends. Germline-derived CDR1 and CDR2 are LNHDA and SQIVND (reference sequence). This CDR3 has 14 amino acids. CDR3 in amino acids: CASKRGSSYNEQFF. CDR3 nucleotide sequence: TGTGCCAGTAAACGGGGGAGCTCCTACAATGAGCAGTTCTTC.

This clone has a handful of counts. The J gene is TRBJ1-6, the V gene TRBV6-1, with a possible D match to TRBD1 (6 bases). The CDR3 spans 15 residues. Trimming pared 3 bases from V and 7 bases from J, leaving 13 bases between. Per germline, CDR1 MNHNS and CDR2 SASEGT. CDR3 coding DNA: TGTGCCAGCAGTGATGGAACAGGGATGAATTCACCCCTCCACTTT. Translated: CASSDGTGMNSPLHF.

The chain has TRBV24-1 and TRBJ1-2, with TRBD1 matching 9 bases. The CDR3 totals 14 residues. After removal of 9 bases from V and 7 bases from J, the junction contained 11 bases not matched to a gene. The germline V gene encodes CDR1 KGHDR and CDR2 SFDVKD. The DNA of the CDR3 is TGTGCCACCGGGGACAGGGACCAACTATTTGGCTACACCTTC. It translates to CATGDRDQLFGYTF.

The chain combines TRBV3-1 (or the pseudogene TRBV3-2) with TRBJ1-4; TRBD1 matches 8 bases. V was pared by 3 bases and J by 4 bases, with 7 bases of the junction left unmatched. Germline V CDR1 and CDR2: LGHDT, YNNKEL (reference sequence). The CDR3 contains 16 residues. The CDR3 sequence is CASSHPRTGRNEKLFF. The DNA of the CDR3 is TGTGCCAGCAGCCACCCCAGGACAGGGCGTAATGAAAAACTGTTTTTT.

The rearrangement joins TRBV5-4 to TRBJ2-1; the D is unclear. The CDR3 has 11 amino acids. The V gene's germline CDR1 is SGHNT and CDR2 YYREEE (reference sequence). V lost 3 bases, J lost 4 bases, and 2 bases lay in between. The CDR3 protein is CASSSYNEQFF. CDR3 DNA: TGTGCCAGCAGCTCTTACAATGAGCAGTTCTTC.

The V and J genes are TRBV13 and TRBJ2-7; 9 nucleotides agree with TRBD1. Germline loops: CDR1 PRHDT, CDR2 FYEKMQ (reference sequence). This CDR3 is 13 amino acids long. Trimming at V came to 1 base and at J to 6 bases, leaving 1 base not matched to a gene. CDR3 sequence (DNA): TGTGCCAGCAGCTTAGACAGGGGGCGCGAGCAGTACTTC. Translating it yields CASSLDRGREQYF. The entire variable domain, with the rest obtained from reference TRBV13 and TRBJ2-7, is as follows: AAGVIQSPRHLIKEKRETATLKCYPIPRHDTVYWYQQGPGQDPQFLISFYEKMQSDKGSIPDRFSAQQFSDYHSELNMSSLELGDSALYFCASSLDRGREQYFGPGTRLTVT.

The chain has TRBV7-2 and TRBJ1-1; D is unresolved. Germline CDR1 is SGHTA and CDR2 is FQGNSA. With 0 bases removed from V and 4 bases from J, the gap between germline ends came to 9 bases. The CDR3 loop spans 14 amino acids. The CDR3 region is CASSLAVISTEAFF. The CDR3 coding sequence is TGTGCCAGCAGCTTAGCGGTCATTAGCACTGAAGCTTTCTTT.

For the CDR3, the DNA is TGCAGTGCTAGTTCCCTAGCGGGGTACAATGAGCAGTTCTTC. Translating it yields CSASSLAGYNEQFF. This chain connects TRBV20-1 to TRBJ2-1; 9 bases map to TRBD2. Germline CDR1 and CDR2: DFQATT and SNEGSKA (reference sequence). CDR3 length: 14 residues. Trimming at V came to 3 bases and at J to 4 bases, leaving 4 bases not matched to a gene.

The chain employs TRBV4-2 and TRBJ1-3, with TRBD1 as a possible D gene (5 bases). The V and J ends lost 4 bases and 4 bases respectively, with 8 bases between them. The CDR3 length is 13 residues. The germline V gene has CDR1 LGHNA and CDR2 YNFKEQ. Written as DNA, the CDR3 is TGTGCCAGCAGCCCCGCAGGGGGAAACACCATATATTTT. It codes for CASSPAGGNTIYF.

The rearrangement links TRBV5-1 to TRBJ2-6, with TRBD2 as a possible D gene (5 bases). The V and J ends lost 3 bases and 2 bases respectively, with 9 bases between them. From germline, CDR1 is SGHRS and CDR2 YFSETQ. The CDR3 is made up of 15 amino acids. The CDR3 DNA is TGCGCCAGCAGCTGGGCCGGGGCTGGGGCCAACGTCCTGACTTTC. Encoded protein: CASSWAGAGANVLTF.

The V call is TRBV6-1, the J call TRBJ1-3, with 7 bases aligning to TRBD1. The V and J ends lost 2 bases and 2 bases, in that order; junction bases with no gene match: 9. Germline loops: CDR1 MNHNS, CDR2 SASEGT. The CDR3 is made up of 17 amino acids. CDR3 in DNA: TGTGCCAGCAGTGAACTCTTTCCCGGGACAGCTGGAAACACCATATATTTT. Translation: CASSELFPGTAGNTIYF.

The rearrangement joins TRBV19 to TRBJ1-6, with TRBD1 matching 9 bases. Germline trimming cut 10 bases from V and 3 bases from J; bases unmatched to any gene: 7. Germline values: CDR1 LNHDA, CDR2 SQIVND (reference sequence). The CDR3 extends over 15 amino acids. In DNA form, the CDR3 reads TGTGCCACCCGGACAGGGGAAAACTATAATTCACCCCTCCACTTT. This translates into CATRTGENYNSPLHF.

This clone was counted only a few times. V is TRBV20-1 and J is TRBJ2-1, with D hard to call. The CDR3 is 11 amino acids. Germline loops: CDR1 DFQATT, CDR2 SNEGSKA (reference sequence). The V and J ends lost 3 bases and 8 bases respectively, with 8 bases between them. CDR3 DNA: TGCAGTGCTAGCCCCAATTATGAGCAGTTCTTC. This translates into CSASPNYEQFF.

This chain joins TRBV6-5 and TRBJ1-1; a possible D gene is TRBD1 (6 bases). Germline-derived CDR1 and CDR2 are MNHEY and SVGAGI. The CDR3 is made up of 11 amino acids. V lost 10 bases and J 7 bases, leaving 13 bases between the germline ends. The CDR3 reads CANKKGHEAFF. CDR3 DNA: TGTGCCAACAAAAAGGGACATGAAGCTTTCTTT.